These 28 T cell receptor beta chains came from one sample sequenced in a study of blood T cells in healthy people across ages. A sample-barcoded 5' primer and a J-beta primer mix were used in a second PCR of roughly 6 to 12 cycles. TCRdb ran MiXCR on the 5' RACE reads and lists one entry per CDR3 protein. The data contain hundreds of thousands of distinct CDR3 sequences, around 68% of them seen just once; the ten biggest clones take up about a quarter. The sequencing sample was made of blood. Receptors were obtained from a man in his thirties or forties in good health.

The V gene is TRBV6-1, the J gene TRBJ1-2; no clear D gene. Trimming shortened V by 0 bases and J by 6 bases, and 20 bases separated the two germline ends. The CDR3 length is 17 residues. CDR1 is MNHNS, CDR2 SASEGT, per germline. DNA of the CDR3: TGTGCCAGCAGTGAAGCGCTCGGTGCGGGCGCGTCCGATGGCTACACCTTC. Translation: CASSEALGAGASDGYTF.

This rearrangement joins TRBV20-1 to TRBJ2-7; weak D call: TRBD1 (5 bases). Germline values: CDR1 DFQATT, CDR2 SNEGSKA (reference sequence). This CDR3 contains 12 residues. Trimming cost V 0 bases and J 6 bases, with 9 bases left between them. The CDR3 nucleotides are TGCAGTGCTAGAGATCAAGGGGTCGAGCAGTACTTC. This sequence encodes CSARDQGVEQYF.

As regards this clonotype: The germline gene is not matched at one end of the junction; a read error may be the cause. The genes are TRBV20-1 and TRBJ2-6; D is undetermined. Germline V gene data show CDR1 as DFQATT and CDR2 as SNEGSKA (reference sequence). This CDR3 has 16 residues. The CDR3 sequence is CSAPVAVNPGTNVLTF. CDR3 sequence (DNA): TGCAGTGCCCCCGTGGCAGTTAACCCTGGGACCAACGTCCTGACTTTC.

With regard to this clonotype: At one end, the junction sequence differs from germline, possibly due to a read error. V and J are TRBV6-2 or TRBV6-3 and TRBJ1-2, with no clear D. Germline-derived CDR1 and CDR2 are MNHEY and SVGEGT. The CDR3 is made up of 15 amino acids. CDR3 sequence: CASSYSSQALYGYTF. As DNA, the CDR3 is TGTGCCAGCAGCTACTCATCGCAGGCCTTATATGGCTACACCTTC.

The CDR3 bases are TGTGCCAGCAGTGTAAGGATCCTTGGTGGCTACACCTTC. Encoded protein: CASSVRILGGYTF. This rearrangement joins TRBV25-1 to TRBJ1-2; D is uncertain. Per germline, CDR1 MGHDK and CDR2 SYGVNS. The CDR3 covers 13 residues. With 4 bases removed from V and 7 bases from J, the gap between germline ends came to 13 bases.

The chain couples TRBV24-1 to TRBJ2-3; 7 nucleotides match TRBD1. Trimming cost V 5 bases and J 5 bases; bases outside gene matches: 9. Germline loops: CDR1 KGHDR, CDR2 SFDVKD. The CDR3 has 15 amino acids. This CDR3 is CATSAPTGWQDTQYF. The CDR3 DNA reads as TGTGCCACCAGTGCCCCGACAGGGTGGCAAGATACGCAGTATTTT.

This clonotype was counted a few times. This chain joins TRBV10-3 and TRBJ1-1, with 8 nucleotides matching TRBD1. The V gene end was trimmed by 4 bases and the J gene end by 6 bases; junction bases not matched to a gene: 7. Germline loops: CDR1 ENHRY, CDR2 SYGVKD. The CDR3 totals 14 residues. CDR3 in DNA: TGTGCCATCAGTGGTGGGACAGGCAGCGCTGAAGCTTTCTTT. Residues: CAISGGTGSAEAFF.

This clonotype occurred a few times. The chain links TRBV20-1 to TRBJ2-7; 9 bases agree with TRBD1. This CDR3 spans 14 amino acids. CDR1 is DFQATT and CDR2 is SNEGSKA in the germline V gene (reference sequence). V shed 4 bases, J shed 2 bases, and the junction held 6 bases outside the gene matches. The CDR3 nucleotides are TGCAGTGCTAATACCGGGACAGGGACCTACGAGCAGTACTTC. Translation gives CSANTGTGTYEQYF.

The sample holds a few counts of this clonotype. V gene TRBV5-1 combines with J gene TRBJ2-1, with D hard to call. With 4 bases removed from V and 5 bases from J, the gap between germline ends came to 19 bases. The CDR3 length is 16 residues. From germline, CDR1 is SGHRS and CDR2 YFSETQ. The CDR3 nucleotides are TGCGCCAGCAGCGTTGGAATGAGGACGGTTAACAATGAGCAGTTCTTC. This translates into CASSVGMRTVNNEQFF.

V and J are TRBV20-1 and TRBJ2-5; the D gene could be TRBD1 or TRBD2 (5 bases each). The assigned J gene may be wrong: the sequence end matches TRBJ2-7 better. The CDR3 covers 14 residues. Germline V gene data show CDR1 as DFQATT and CDR2 as SNEGSKA (reference sequence). The CDR3 region has the DNA TGCAGTGCTACCTCCTGGGACGGAGACTACGAGCAGTACTTC. This codes for CSATSWDGDYEQYF.

The sample holds a few counts of this clonotype. This sequence joins TRBV29-1 and TRBJ2-7; TRBD2 matches at 8 bases. This CDR3 has 14 amino acids. V lost 3 bases to trimming and J lost 1 base; unmatched junction nucleotides: 5. Germline V CDR1 and CDR2: SQVTM, ANQGSEA. CDR3 nucleotide sequence: TGCAGCGTTGAGGCGGGGGGCGGTTCCTACGAGCAGTACTTC. It specifies CSVEAGGGSYEQYF.

This clonotype was counted only a few times. The chain joins TRBV10-3 to TRBJ1-2, with D maybe TRBD1 (6 bases). V lost 5 bases to trimming and J lost 8 bases, with 12 bases between them. This CDR3 comprises 12 residues. Germline values: CDR1 ENHRY, CDR2 SYGVKD. In DNA, the CDR3 is TGTGCCATCAGTCCAGGGGAGTTAGGCTACACCTTC. Amino acids: CAISPGELGYTF.

The CDR3 is CASSFGGEYEQYF. The CDR3, as DNA: TGTGCCAGCAGTTTTGGAGGGGAGTACGAGCAGTACTTC. The chain employs TRBV12-3 or TRBV12-4 and TRBJ2-7, with D possibly TRBD2 on 6 matching bases. This CDR3 region has 13 residues. V dropped 3 bases and J dropped 4 bases, with 10 bases sitting between them.

The chain recombines TRBV28 with TRBJ1-4, with D unclear. CDR3 length equals 15 residues. The germline V gene has CDR1 MDHEN and CDR2 SYDVKM. V lost 3 bases, J lost 8 bases, and 16 bases lay in between. CDR3 coding DNA: TGTGCCAGCAGTTTCGGATATGACATAGTAGAAAAACTGTTTTTT. It is translated as CASSFGYDIVEKLFF.

The chain carries TRBV6-2 or TRBV6-3 and TRBJ1-2; D gene ambiguous. CDR3 length: 12 amino acids. Germline V gene lookup returns CDR1 MNHEY and CDR2 SVGEGT. V was cut by 6 bases and J by 4 bases, with 9 bases left in between. The CDR3 reads CASRQLRYGYTF. CDR3 in DNA: TGTGCCAGCAGACAACTCCGCTATGGCTACACCTTC.

The chain recombines TRBV4-2 with TRBJ2-5; 7 bases are shared with TRBD2. Trimming removed 1 base from V and 2 bases from J; junction bases left unmatched: 7. The CDR3 is made up of 16 amino acids. Germline CDR1 reads LGHNA; CDR2 reads YNFKEQ. The CDR3 loop is CASSQVSTGGQETQYF. The CDR3 bases are TGTGCCAGCAGCCAAGTGTCGACGGGGGGACAAGAGACCCAGTACTTC.

The DNA for the CDR3 is TGCGCCAGCAGCCAAGATTTGGGGACAGGGTTGGAGACCCAGTACTTC. It translates to CASSQDLGTGLETQYF. The chain recombines TRBV4-3 with TRBJ2-7, with TRBD1 identical over 9 bases. The DNA end favors TRBJ2-5, so the J call may be wrong. This CDR3 is built from 16 residues. Germline-derived CDR1 and CDR2 are LGHNA and YSLEER.

The chain joins TRBV5-4 to TRBJ2-3, with D possibly being TRBD1 or TRBD2 (5 bases each). Germline CDR1 and CDR2: SGHNT and YYREEE (reference sequence). This CDR3 has 15 residues. V was shortened by 4 bases and J by 2 bases, with 14 bases between the two germline ends. The CDR3 DNA reads as TGTGCCAGCAGCCAGAGATGGGGGAACACAGATACGCAGTATTTT. Translation gives CASSQRWGNTDTQYF.

This chain connects TRBV5-1 to TRBJ2-3; D is possibly TRBD1 (5 bases). In germline, CDR1 is SGHRS, CDR2 YFSETQ. There are 13 residues in the CDR3. V was trimmed by 1 base and J by 6 bases, leaving 9 bases between them. The CDR3 DNA follows: TGCGCCAGCAGCTTGCCAGGGTCGGATACGCAGTATTTT. The encoded protein is CASSLPGSDTQYF.

The V call is TRBV12-3 or TRBV12-4, the J call TRBJ2-2, with D tentatively TRBD1 (6 bases). V shed 5 bases and J shed 3 bases, with 13 bases lying between them. The CDR3 totals 15 residues. The CDR3 bases are TGTGCCAGCAGTCCCGGGACACTGGACACCGGGGAGCTGTTTTTT. Translating it yields CASSPGTLDTGELFF.

This sequence joins TRBV9 and TRBJ2-7, with 12 bases that match TRBD2. Germline loops: CDR1 SGDLS, CDR2 YYNGEE. The V gene end was trimmed by 3 bases and the J gene end by 2 bases; junction bases not matched to a gene: 3. The length of the CDR3 is 15 residues. The CDR3 DNA reads as TGTGCCAGCAGCGCGACTAGCGGGAGACCCTACGAGCAGTACTTC. It translates to CASSATSGRPYEQYF.

The chain is built from TRBV20-1 and TRBJ2-5; no definite D call. Trimming cost V 1 base and J 3 bases, with 12 bases left between them. The germline gives CDR1 DFQATT, CDR2 SNEGSKA (reference sequence). The CDR3 consists of 14 residues. As DNA, the CDR3 is TGCAGTGCTAGAGCAGACGGCGTGAAAGAGACCCAGTACTTC. The encoded protein is CSARADGVKETQYF.

The chain recombines TRBV7-9 with TRBJ1-5; no reliable D call. CDR1 is SEHNR, CDR2 FQNEAQ, per germline (reference sequence). CDR3 length equals 13 residues. CDR3 bases: TGTACCAACAGCTTAGCGGCGGGTCAGCCCCAGCATTTT. Protein product: CTNSLAAGQPQHF.

This chain uses TRBV7-2 with TRBJ2-7; D gene unclear. The CDR3 runs to 14 residues. CDR1 is SGHTA, CDR2 FQGNSA, per germline. Trimming cost V 5 bases and J 0 bases, with 11 bases left between them. The CDR3 region is CASSPVGLSYEQYF. CDR3 in DNA: TGTGCCAGCAGCCCTGTGGGTCTCTCCTACGAGCAGTACTTC.

This clonotype showed up just once. The chain combines TRBV27 with TRBJ1-2, with D uncertain. The germline V gene encodes CDR1 MNHEY and CDR2 SMNVEV (reference sequence). The CDR3 has 13 residues. V lost 4 bases and J lost 4, with 10 bases in between. CDR3 sequence: CASSSAAPYGYTF. Written as DNA, the CDR3 is TGTGCCAGCAGTTCTGCGGCGCCCTATGGCTACACCTTC.

V usage is TRBV29-1 and J usage is TRBJ2-3; 10 positions agree with TRBD1. This CDR3 has 13 amino acids. With V trimmed by 8 bases and J by 7 bases, 9 bases remained unmatched. From germline, CDR1 is SQVTM and CDR2 ANQGSEA. CDR3 protein: CSTRQGAGYTQYF. In DNA form, the CDR3 reads TGCAGCACCCGACAGGGGGCGGGATATACGCAGTATTTT.

This rearrangement joins TRBV4-3 to TRBJ2-1; 12 positions agree with TRBD2. This CDR3 comprises 15 residues. Germline lookup yields CDR1 LGHNA and CDR2 YSLEER. V lost 0 bases to trimming and J lost 8 bases; unmatched junction nucleotides: 2. The CDR3 here is CASSQEGTSGHEQFF. CDR3 in DNA: TGCGCCAGCAGCCAAGAGGGGACTAGCGGGCATGAGCAGTTCTTC.

In this sample, this clonotype turned up once. V is TRBV5-1 and J is TRBJ2-3; D not certain. The V gene lost 4 bases and the J gene lost 3 bases, with 12 bases spanning the gap. The germline V gene has CDR1 SGHRS and CDR2 YFSETQ. CDR3 length equals 14 residues. The CDR3 DNA sequence: TGCGCCAGCAGCGGCAGCCTAAGGACAGATACGCAGTATTTT. As protein: CASSGSLRTDTQYF.